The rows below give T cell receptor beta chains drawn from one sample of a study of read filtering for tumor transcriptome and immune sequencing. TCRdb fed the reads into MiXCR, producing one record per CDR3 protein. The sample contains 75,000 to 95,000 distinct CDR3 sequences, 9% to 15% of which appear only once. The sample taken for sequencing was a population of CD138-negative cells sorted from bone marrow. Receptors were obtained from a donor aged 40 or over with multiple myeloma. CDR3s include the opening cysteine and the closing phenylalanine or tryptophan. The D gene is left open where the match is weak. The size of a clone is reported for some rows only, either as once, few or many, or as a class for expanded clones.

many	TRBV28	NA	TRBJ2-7	CASSWGGYEQYF	TGTGCCAGCAGTTGGGGTGGATACGAGCAGTACTTC
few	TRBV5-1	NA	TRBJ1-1	CASSLAGGQTEAFF	TGCGCCAGCAGCTTGGCGGGGGGTCAGACTGAAGCTTTCTTT
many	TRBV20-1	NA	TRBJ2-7	CSARGLDVSYEQYF	TGCAGTGCTAGAGGTTTGGACGTCTCCTACGAGCAGTACTTC
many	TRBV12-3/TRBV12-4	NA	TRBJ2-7	CASIGPYSYEQYF	TGTGCCAGCATCGGTCCTTACTCCTACGAGCAGTACTTC
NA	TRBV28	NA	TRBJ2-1	CASSPPTSSYNGQFF	TGTGCCAGCAGTCCCCCCACTAGCTCCTACAATGGGCAGTTCTTC
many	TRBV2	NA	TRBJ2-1	CASRPDTSYNEQFF	TGTGCCAGCAGGCCAGATACCTCCTACAATGAGCAGTTCTTC
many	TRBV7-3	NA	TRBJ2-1	CASSLRGSPPYNEQFF	TGTGCCAGCAGCTTACGGGGTAGTCCTCCTTACAATGAGCAGTTCTTC
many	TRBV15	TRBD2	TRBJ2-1	CATSSSPTSGSYNEQFF	TGTGCCACCAGCAGCTCCCCGACTAGCGGGAGTTACAATGAGCAGTTCTTC
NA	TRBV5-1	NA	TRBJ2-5	CASSTGQCGTQYF	TGCGCCAGCAGCACCGGACAATGTGGGACCCAGTACTTC
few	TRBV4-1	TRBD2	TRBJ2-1	CASSPQGTSPYNEQFF	TGCGCCAGCAGCCCTCAGGGGACTAGCCCCTACAATGAGCAGTTCTTC